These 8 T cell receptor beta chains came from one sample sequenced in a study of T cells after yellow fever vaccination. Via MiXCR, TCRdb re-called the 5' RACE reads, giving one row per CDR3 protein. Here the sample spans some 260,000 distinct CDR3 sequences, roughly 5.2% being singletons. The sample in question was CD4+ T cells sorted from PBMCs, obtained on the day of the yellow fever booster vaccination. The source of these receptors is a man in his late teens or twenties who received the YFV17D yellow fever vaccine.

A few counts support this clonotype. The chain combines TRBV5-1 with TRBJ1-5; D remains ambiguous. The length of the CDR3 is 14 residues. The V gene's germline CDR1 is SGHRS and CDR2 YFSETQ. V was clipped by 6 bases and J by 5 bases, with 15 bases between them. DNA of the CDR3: TGCGCCAGCAAACAGTCAGTGATGTATCAGCCCCAGCATTTT. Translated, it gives CASKQSVMYQPQHF.

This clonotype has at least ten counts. As DNA, the CDR3 is TGTGCCAGCAGCTTAGCGGGGACGGAAGAGACCCAGTACTTC. Translating gives CASSLAGTEETQYF. This chain connects TRBV7-2 to TRBJ2-5; possibly TRBD1 or TRBD2 for D (5 bases each). Per the germline V gene, CDR1 is SGHTA and CDR2 is FQGNSA. V shed 0 bases and J shed 3 bases, with 8 bases lying between them. The CDR3 has 14 residues.

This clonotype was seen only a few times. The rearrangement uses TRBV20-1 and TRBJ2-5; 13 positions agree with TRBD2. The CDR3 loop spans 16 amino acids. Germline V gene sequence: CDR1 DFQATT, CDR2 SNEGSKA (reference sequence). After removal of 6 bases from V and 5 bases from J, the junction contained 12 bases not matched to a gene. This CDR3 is CSAEHTSGGAPETQYF. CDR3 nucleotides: TGCAGTGCGGAACATACTAGCGGGGGGGCCCCGGAGACCCAGTACTTC.

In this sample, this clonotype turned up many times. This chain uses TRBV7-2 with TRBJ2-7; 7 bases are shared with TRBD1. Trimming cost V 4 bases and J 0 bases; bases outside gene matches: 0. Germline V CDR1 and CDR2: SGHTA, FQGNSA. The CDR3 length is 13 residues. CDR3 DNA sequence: TGTGCCAGCAGCTGGACAGGCTCCTACGAGCAGTACTTC. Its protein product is CASSWTGSYEQYF.

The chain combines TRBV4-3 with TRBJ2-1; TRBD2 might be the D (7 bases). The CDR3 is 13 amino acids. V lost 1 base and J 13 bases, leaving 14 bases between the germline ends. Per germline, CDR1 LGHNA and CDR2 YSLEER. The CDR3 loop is CASSQGEGGVQFF. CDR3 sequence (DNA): TGCGCCAGCAGCCAAGGGGAGGGGGGGGTACAGTTCTTC.

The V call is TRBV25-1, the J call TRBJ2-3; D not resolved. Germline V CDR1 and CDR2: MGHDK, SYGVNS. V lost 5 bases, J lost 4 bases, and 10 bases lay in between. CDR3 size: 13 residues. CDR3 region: CASSPLSADTQYF. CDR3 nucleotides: TGTGCCAGCAGTCCTCTATCCGCAGATACGCAGTATTTT.

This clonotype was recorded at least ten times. The CDR3 protein is CASSWGAANTGELFF. CDR3 nucleotide sequence: TGCGCCAGCAGCTGGGGGGCAGCGAACACCGGGGAGCTGTTTTTT. This chain joins TRBV5-1 and TRBJ2-2; either TRBD1 or TRBD2 may fit D (6 bases each). V shed 3 bases and J shed 0 bases, with 9 bases lying between them. The CDR3 runs 15 residues. Germline CDR1 and CDR2: SGHRS and YFSETQ.

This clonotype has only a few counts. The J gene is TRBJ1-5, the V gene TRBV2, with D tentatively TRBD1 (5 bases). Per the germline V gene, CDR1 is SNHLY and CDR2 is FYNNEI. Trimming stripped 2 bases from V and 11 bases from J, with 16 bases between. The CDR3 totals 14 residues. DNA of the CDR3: TGTGCCAGCAGTGAAAACCGCGGCGGGGGAGCCCAGCATTTT. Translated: CASSENRGGGAQHF.